Following are 3 T cell receptor beta chains from one sample sequenced in a study of human T cells and chemical hapten exposure. The time point denotes: pre-sensitization, week 0. Treatment of the sample: therapeutic diphenylcyclopropenone sensitization with weekly scalp DPC. TCRdb ran MiXCR on the RACE reads and lists one entry per CDR3 protein. The sample carries over 300,000 distinct CDR3 sequences, approximately 5.1% recorded once. Sequencing used whole blood, obtained in connection with sensitization to the hapten diphenylcyclopropenone (DPC). The receptors were sampled from a woman in her forties or fifties with alopecia areata. Some clones in this sample may be carry-over from other donors' samples.

The chain couples TRBV28 to TRBJ2-2; D gene ambiguous. This CDR3 is 14 amino acids long. CDR1 and CDR2 (germline): MDHEN, SYDVKM. Trimming took 4 bases from V and 2 from J, leaving 8 bases between them. The CDR3 region is CASSSPVNTGELFF. CDR3 DNA sequence: TGTGCCAGCAGTTCCCCCGTTAACACCGGGGAGCTGTTTTTT.

A few counts support this clonotype. This chain links TRBV5-1 with TRBJ2-7; TRBD2 agrees at 9 bases. Germline values: CDR1 SGHRS, CDR2 YFSETQ. Trimming cost V 4 bases and J 2 bases; bases outside gene matches: 7. The CDR3 contains 15 residues. CDR3 protein: CASSPASGDAYEQYF. In DNA form, the CDR3 reads TGCGCCAGCAGCCCAGCTAGCGGGGATGCCTACGAGCAGTACTTC. Together with reference TRBV5-1 and TRBJ2-7, the CDR3 gives the full variable domain: KAGVTQTPRYLIKTRGQQVTLSCSPISGHRSVSWYQQTPGQGLQFLFEYFSETQRNKGNFPGRFSGRQFSNSRSEMNVSTLELGDSALYLCASSPASGDAYEQYFGPGTRLTVT.

This clonotype was seen a few times. This chain uses TRBV9 with TRBJ2-3, with D possibly matching TRBD1 (6 bases). Germline CDR1 reads SGDLS; CDR2 reads YYNGEE. CDR3 length: 16 residues. Trimming shortened V by 4 bases and J by 2 bases, and 17 bases separated the two germline ends. DNA of the CDR3: TGTGCCAGCAGCCCACCGGGACAACGAAACACAGATACGCAGTATTTT. Protein: CASSPPGQRNTDTQYF.